This TCR beta chain was retrieved from a study of shared clonotypes between healthy human individuals. Using immunoSEQ multiplex PCR, the repertoire was profiled, and TCRdb retains in-frame clones only, with some absent. Of 600,000 to 750,000 clones listed, 72% are singletons. Trimming took 5 bases from V and 0 from J, leaving 11 bases between them. This CDR3 contains 15 residues. Germline CDR1 is SGHTA and CDR2 is FQGNSA. This rearrangement joins TRBV7-2 to TRBJ1-5; D not certain. The sample was memory CD4+ T cells sorted from blood. The subset here: CD45RA-negative fraction. The receptor was derived from a woman aged 25-40 years in good health. The chain's CDR3 is CASSPNTLSNQPQHF. The CDR3, as DNA: TGTGCCAGCAGCCCTAACACCCTTAGCAATCAGCCCCAGCATTTT.